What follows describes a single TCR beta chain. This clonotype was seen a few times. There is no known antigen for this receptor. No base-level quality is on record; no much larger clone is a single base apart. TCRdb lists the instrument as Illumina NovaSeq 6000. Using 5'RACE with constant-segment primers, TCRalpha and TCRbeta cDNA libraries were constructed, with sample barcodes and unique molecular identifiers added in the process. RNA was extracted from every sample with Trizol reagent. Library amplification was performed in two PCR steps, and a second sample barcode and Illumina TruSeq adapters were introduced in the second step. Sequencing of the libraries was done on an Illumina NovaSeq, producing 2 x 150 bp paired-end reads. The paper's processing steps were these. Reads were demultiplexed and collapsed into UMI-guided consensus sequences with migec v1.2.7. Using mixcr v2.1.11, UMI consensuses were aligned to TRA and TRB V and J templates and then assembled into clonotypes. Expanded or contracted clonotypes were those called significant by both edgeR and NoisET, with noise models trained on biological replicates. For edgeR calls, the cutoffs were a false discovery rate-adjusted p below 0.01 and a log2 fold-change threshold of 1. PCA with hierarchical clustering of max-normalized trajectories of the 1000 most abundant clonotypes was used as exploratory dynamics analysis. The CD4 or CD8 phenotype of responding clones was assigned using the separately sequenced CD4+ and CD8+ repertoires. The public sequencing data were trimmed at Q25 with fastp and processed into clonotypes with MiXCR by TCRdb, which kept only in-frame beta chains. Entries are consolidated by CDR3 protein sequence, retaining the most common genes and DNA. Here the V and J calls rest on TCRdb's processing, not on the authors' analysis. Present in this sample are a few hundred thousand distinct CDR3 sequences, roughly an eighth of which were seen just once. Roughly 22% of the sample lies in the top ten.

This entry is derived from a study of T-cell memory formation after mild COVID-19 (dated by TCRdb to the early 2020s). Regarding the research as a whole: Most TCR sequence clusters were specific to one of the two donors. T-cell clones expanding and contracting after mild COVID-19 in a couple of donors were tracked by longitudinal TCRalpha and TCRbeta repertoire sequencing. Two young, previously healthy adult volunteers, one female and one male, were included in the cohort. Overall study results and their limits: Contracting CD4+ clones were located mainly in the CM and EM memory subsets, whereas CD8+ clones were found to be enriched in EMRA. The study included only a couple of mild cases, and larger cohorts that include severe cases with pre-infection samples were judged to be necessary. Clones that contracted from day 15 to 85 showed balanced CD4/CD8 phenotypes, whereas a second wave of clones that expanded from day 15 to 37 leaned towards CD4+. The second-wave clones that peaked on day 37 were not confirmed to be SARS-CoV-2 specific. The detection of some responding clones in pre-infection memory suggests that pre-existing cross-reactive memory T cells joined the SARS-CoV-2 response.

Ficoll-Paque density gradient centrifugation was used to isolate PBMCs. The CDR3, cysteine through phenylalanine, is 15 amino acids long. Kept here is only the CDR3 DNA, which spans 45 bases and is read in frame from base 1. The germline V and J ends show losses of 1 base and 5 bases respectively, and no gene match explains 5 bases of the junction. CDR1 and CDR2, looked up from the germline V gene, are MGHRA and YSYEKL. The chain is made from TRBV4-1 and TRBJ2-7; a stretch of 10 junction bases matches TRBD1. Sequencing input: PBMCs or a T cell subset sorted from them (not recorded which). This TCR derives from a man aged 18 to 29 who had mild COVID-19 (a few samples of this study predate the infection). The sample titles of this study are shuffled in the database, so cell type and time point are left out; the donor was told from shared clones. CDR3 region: CASSQAPGQGNEQYF. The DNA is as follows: TGCGCCAGCAGCCAAGCCCCGGGACAGGGGAACGAGCAGTACTTC.